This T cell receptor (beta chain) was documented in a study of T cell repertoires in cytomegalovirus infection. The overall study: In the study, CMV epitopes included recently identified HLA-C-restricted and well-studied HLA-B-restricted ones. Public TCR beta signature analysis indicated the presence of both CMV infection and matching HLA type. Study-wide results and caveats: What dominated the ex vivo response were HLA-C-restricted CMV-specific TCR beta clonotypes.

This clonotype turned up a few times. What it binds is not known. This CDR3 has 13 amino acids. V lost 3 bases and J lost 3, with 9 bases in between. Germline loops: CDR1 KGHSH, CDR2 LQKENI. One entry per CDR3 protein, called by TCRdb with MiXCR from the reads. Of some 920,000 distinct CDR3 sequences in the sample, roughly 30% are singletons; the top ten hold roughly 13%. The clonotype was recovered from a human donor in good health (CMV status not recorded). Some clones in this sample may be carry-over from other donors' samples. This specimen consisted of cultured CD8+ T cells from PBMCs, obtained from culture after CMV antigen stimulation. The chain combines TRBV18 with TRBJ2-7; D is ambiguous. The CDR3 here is CASSPQKFYEQYF. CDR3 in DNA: TGTGCCAGCTCACCTCAGAAATTCTACGAGCAGTACTTC.